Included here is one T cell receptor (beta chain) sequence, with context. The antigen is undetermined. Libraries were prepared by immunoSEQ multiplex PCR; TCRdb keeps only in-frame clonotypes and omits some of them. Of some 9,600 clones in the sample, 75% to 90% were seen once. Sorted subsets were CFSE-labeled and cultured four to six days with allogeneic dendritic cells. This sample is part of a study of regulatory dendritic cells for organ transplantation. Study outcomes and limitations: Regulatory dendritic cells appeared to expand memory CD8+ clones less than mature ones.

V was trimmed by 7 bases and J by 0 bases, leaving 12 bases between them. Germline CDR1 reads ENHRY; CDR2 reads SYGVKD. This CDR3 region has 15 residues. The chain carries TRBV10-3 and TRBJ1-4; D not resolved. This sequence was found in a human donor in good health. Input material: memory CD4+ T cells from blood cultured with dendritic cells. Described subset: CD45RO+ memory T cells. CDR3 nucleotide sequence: TGTGCCATCACCCCACAGCCTGCAACTAATGAAAAACTGTTTTTT. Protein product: CAITPQPATNEKLFF.